This T cell receptor beta chain was found in a study of T cell repertoires in cytomegalovirus infection. Study overall: Epitope selection comprised recently identified HLA-C-restricted CMV epitopes and well-studied HLA-B-restricted CMV epitopes. It can be stated that public TCR beta signatures indicated CMV infection as well as a matching HLA type.

V was cut by 3 bases and J by 4 bases, with 12 bases left in between. The CDR3 spans 14 residues. The germline CDR1 and CDR2 sequences are LGHNA and YSLEER. Each CDR3 protein is one row after TCRdb ran MiXCR on the reads. Of under 200,000 distinct CDR3 sequences in the sample, about a fifth are singletons; the top ten hold around a quarter. As to this clonotype: Its antigen is still unknown.

Study-level findings and limits: CMV-specific HLA-C-restricted TCR beta clonotypes dominated the ex vivo response. Totalled public TCR beta family frequency picked out people who carried CMV plus the relevant HLA.

This clonotype was sampled from a human donor in good health (CMV status not recorded). Some clones in this sample may be carry-over from other donors' samples. The chain uses TRBV4-3 and TRBJ2-5; D uncertain. Material: CD8+ T cells from cultured PBMCs, obtained from culture after CMV antigen stimulation. Here the CDR3 reads CASSQAWDGETQYF. The CDR3 DNA follows: TGCGCCAGCAGCCAGGCCTGGGATGGAGAGACCCAGTACTTC.